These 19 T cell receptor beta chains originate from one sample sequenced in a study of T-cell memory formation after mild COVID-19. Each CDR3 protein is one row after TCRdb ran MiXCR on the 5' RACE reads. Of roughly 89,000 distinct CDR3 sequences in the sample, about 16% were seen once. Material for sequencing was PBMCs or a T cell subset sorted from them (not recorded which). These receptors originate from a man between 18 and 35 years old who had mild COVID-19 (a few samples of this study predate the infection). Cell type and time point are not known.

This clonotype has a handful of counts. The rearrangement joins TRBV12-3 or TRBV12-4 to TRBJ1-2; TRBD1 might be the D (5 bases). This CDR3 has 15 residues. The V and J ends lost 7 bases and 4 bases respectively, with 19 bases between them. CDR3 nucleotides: TGTGCCAGCACCTCACCTTTGGACATTCTCTATGGCTACACCTTC. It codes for CASTSPLDILYGYTF.

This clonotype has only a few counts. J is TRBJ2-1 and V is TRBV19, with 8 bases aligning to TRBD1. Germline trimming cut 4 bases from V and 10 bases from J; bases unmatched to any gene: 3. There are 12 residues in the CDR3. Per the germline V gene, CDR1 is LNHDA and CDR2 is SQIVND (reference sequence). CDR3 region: CASSRGQDEQFF. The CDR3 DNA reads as TGTGCCAGTAGTAGGGGACAGGACGAGCAGTTCTTC.

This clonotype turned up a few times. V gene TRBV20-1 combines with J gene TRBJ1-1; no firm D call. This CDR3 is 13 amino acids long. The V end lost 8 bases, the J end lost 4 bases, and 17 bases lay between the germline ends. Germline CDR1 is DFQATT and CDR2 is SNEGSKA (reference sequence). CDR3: CSLPKLGSTEAFF. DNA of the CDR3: TGCAGTCTCCCTAAACTGGGATCCACTGAAGCTTTCTTT.

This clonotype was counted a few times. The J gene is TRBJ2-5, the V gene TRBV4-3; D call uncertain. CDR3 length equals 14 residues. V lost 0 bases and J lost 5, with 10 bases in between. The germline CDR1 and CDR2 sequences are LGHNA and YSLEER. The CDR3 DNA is TGCGCCAGCAGCCAAGATCCTGCCGTCGAGACCCAGTACTTC. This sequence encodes CASSQDPAVETQYF.

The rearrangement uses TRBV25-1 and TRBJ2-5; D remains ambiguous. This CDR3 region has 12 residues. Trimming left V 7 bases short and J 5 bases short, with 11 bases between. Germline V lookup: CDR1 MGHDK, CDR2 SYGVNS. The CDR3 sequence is CASTAGRETQYF. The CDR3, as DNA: TGTGCCAGCACTGCCGGGCGGGAGACCCAGTACTTC. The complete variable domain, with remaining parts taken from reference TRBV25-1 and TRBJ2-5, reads EADIYQTPRYLVIGTGKKITLECSQTMGHDKMYWYQQDPGMELHLIHYSYGVNSTEKGDLSSESTVSRIRTEHFPLTLESARPSHTSQYLCASTAGRETQYFGPGTRLLVL.

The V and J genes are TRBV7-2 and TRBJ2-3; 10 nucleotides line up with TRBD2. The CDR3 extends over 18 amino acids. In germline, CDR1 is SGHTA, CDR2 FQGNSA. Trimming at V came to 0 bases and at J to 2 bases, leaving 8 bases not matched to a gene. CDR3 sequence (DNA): TGTGCCAGCAGCTTAGCCCTCGGACTAGCGGAGGACACAGATACGCAGTATTTT. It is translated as CASSLALGLAEDTDTQYF. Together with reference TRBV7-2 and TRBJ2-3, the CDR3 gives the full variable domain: GAGVSQSPSNKVTEKGKDVELRCDPISGHTALYWYRQSLGQGLEFLIYFQGNSAPDKSGLPSDRFSAERTGGSVSTLTIQRTQQEDSAVYLCASSLALGLAEDTDTQYFGPGTRLTVL.

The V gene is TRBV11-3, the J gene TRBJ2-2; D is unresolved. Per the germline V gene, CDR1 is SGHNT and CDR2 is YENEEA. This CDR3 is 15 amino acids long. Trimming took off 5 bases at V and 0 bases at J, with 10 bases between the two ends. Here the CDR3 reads CASSHKGPNTGELFF. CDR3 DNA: TGTGCCAGCAGCCATAAGGGCCCGAACACCGGGGAGCTGTTTTTT.

The CDR3 nucleotides are TGCGCCAGCAGCCAAGATTCAAGCGCTAGGGGCTCCTACGAGCAGTACTTC. It specifies CASSQDSSARGSYEQYF. The rearrangement uses TRBV4-3 and TRBJ2-7; perhaps TRBD1 as D (5 bases). The V gene's germline CDR1 is LGHNA and CDR2 YSLEER. This CDR3 is built from 17 residues. Trimming stripped 0 bases from V and 0 bases from J, with 15 bases between.

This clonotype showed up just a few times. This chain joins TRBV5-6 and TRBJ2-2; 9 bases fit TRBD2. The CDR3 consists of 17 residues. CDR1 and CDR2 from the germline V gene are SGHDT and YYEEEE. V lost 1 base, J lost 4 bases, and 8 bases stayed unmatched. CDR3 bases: TGTGCCAGCAGCTTGAGACTAGCGGTGGCGGTCACCGGGGAGCTGTTTTTT. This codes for CASSLRLAVAVTGELFF. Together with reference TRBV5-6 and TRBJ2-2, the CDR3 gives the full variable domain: DAGVTQSPTHLIKTRGQQVTLRCSPKSGHDTVSWYQQALGQGPQFIFQYYEEEERQRGNFPDRFSGHQFPNYSSELNVNALLLGDSALYLCASSLRLAVAVTGELFFGEGSRLTVL.

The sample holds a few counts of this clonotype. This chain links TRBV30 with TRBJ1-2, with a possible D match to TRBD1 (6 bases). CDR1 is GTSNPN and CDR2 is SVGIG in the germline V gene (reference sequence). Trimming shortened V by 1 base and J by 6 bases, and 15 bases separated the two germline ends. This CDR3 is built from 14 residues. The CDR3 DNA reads TGTGCCTGGAGTGGGTTACAGGGTTTTCATGGCTACACCTTC. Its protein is CAWSGLQGFHGYTF.

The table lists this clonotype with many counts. The CDR3 DNA follows: TGTGCCAGCAGCTCGGTCGGCGGGGAGCAGTTCTTC. Protein: CASSSVGGEQFF. The rearrangement joins TRBV7-9 to TRBJ2-1; TRBD2 might be the D (5 bases). CDR3 length equals 12 residues. The V gene lost 4 bases and the J gene lost 10 bases, with 11 bases spanning the gap. Germline-derived CDR1 and CDR2 are SEHNR and FQNEAQ (reference sequence).

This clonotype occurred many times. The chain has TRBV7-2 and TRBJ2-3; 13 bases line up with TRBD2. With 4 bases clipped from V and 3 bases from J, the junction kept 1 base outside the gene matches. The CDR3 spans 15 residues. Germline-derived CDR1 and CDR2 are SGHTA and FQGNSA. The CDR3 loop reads CASSWTSGGTDTQYF. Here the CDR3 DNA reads TGTGCCAGCAGCTGGACTAGCGGGGGTACAGATACGCAGTATTTT.

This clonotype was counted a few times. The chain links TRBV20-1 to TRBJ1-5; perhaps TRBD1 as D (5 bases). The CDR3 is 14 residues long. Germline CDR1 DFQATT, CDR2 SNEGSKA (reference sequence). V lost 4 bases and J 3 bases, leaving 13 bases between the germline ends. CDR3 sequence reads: CSAKKQENNQPQHF. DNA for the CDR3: TGCAGTGCTAAGAAACAGGAGAACAATCAGCCCCAGCATTTT.

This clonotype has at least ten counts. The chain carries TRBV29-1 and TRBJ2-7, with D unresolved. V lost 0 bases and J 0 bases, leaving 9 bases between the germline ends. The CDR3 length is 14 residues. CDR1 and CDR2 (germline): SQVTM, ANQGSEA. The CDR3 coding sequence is TGCAGCGTTGAAGACGCCCGGAGCTCCTACGAGCAGTACTTC. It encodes CSVEDARSSYEQYF.

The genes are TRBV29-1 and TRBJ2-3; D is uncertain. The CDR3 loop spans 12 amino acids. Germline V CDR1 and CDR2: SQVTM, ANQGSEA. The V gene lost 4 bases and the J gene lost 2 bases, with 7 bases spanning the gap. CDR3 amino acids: CSVAVDTDTQYF. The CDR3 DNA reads TGCAGCGTTGCAGTAGACACAGATACGCAGTATTTT.

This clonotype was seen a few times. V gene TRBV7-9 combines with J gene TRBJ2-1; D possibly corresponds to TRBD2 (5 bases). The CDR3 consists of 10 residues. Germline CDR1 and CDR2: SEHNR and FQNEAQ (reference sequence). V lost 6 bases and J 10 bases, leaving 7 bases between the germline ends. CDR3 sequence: CASRLVEQFF. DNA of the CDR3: TGTGCCAGCAGACTAGTCGAGCAGTTCTTC. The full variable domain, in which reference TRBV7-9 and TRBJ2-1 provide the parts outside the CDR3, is DTGVSQNPRHKITKRGQNVTFRCDPISEHNRLYWYRQTLGQGPEFLTYFQNEAQLEKSRLLSDRFSAERPKGSFSTLEIQRTEQGDSAMYLCASRLVEQFFGPGTRLTVL.

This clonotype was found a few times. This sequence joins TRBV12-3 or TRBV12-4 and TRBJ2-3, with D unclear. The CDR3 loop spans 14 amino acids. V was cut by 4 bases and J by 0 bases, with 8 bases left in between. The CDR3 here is CASSSSASTDTQYF. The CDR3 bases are TGTGCCAGCAGTTCTAGTGCTAGCACAGATACGCAGTATTTT.

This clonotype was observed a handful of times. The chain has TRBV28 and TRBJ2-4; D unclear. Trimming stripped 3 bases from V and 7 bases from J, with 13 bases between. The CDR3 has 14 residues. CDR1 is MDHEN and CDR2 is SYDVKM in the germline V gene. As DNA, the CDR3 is TGTGCCAGCAGTTTGGGGATCTCCGAGAACATTCAGTACTTC. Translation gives CASSLGISENIQYF.

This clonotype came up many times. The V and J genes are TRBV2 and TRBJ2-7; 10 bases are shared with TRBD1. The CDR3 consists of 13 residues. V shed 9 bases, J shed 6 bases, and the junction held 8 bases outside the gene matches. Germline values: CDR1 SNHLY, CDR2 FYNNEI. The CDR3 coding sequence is TGTGCCAGTGGACAGGGGGTGACGTTCGAGCAGTACTTC. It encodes CASGQGVTFEQYF.